This T cell receptor (beta chain) was profiled in a study of vaccination effects on CD4 cells after COVID-19. Comment on this clone: What it binds is unknown.

Assay used: immunoSEQ multiplex PCR; TCRdb lists only in-frame clones, some missing. Of 30,000 to 40,000 clones detected, under 75% appear once; the ten largest clones hold approximately 12%. Antigen-specific CD4+ T cells were expanded (with viral peptide pools) by the ViraFEST assay ahead of sequencing. Subsequent to a culture period of nine to ten days, CD4+ T cells were isolated. The vaccine given was either BNT162b2 or mRNA-1273, in two doses. Every well got around 2 million PBMC, which were grown with around 10 IU/ml IL-2 and about 10 ug/ml peptides. Replacing half the medium with IL-2 medium was done on days 3 and 7. CDR3 size: 15 residues. Deletions cut 1 base from V and 1 base from J, with 9 bases between. The germline gives CDR1 KGHSH, CDR2 LQKENI.

The starting material was CD4+ T cells from PBMCs cultured with HCoV-229E spike peptides, obtained after COVID-19 vaccination. This clonotype originated in a human donor who received a COVID-19 vaccine. J is TRBJ2-3 and V is TRBV18; D might be TRBD2 (7 bases). DNA of the CDR3: TGTGCCAGCTCACCACGAGGGGGGGGCACAGATACGCAGTATTTT. This encodes CASSPRGGGTDTQYF.